The present T cell receptor beta chain was sequenced within a study of T-cell memory formation after mild COVID-19. The study, taken as a whole, reports: There were some responding clones in pre-infection memory, which suggested that cross-reactive memory had joined.

The junction had 8 bases not matched to a gene; V was cut back by 4 bases and J by 4 bases. CDR3 size: 15 residues. Germline-derived CDR1 and CDR2 are LGHNA and YSLEER. As regards this clonotype: What it recognizes is unknown.

The 5'RACE method, run with constant-segment primers, produced TCR alpha and TCR beta cDNA libraries (carrying sample barcodes and UMIs). Using its own MiXCR run on the 5' RACE reads, TCRdb lists one record per CDR3 protein. The sample includes tens of thousands of distinct CDR3 sequences, approximately 25% of them seen just once. The receptor was isolated from a man younger than 30 who had mild COVID-19 (a few samples of this study predate the infection). Cell type and time point are not known. V is TRBV4-3 and J is TRBJ1-1, with 8 bases identical to TRBD1. Sequencing was carried out using PBMCs or a T cell subset sorted from them (not recorded which). The CDR3 sequence is CASSLWTGRTTEAFF. The CDR3 bases are TGCGCCAGCAGCCTATGGACAGGGCGGACCACTGAAGCTTTCTTT.